Following are 5 T cell receptor beta chains from one sample sequenced in a study of blood T cells in healthy people across ages. A sample-barcoded 5' primer and a J-beta primer mix were used in a second PCR of roughly 6 to 11 cycles. In TCRdb, the 5' RACE reads were re-called with MiXCR into one record per CDR3 protein. The data show roughly 800,000 distinct CDR3 sequences, more than 25% seen once. In addition, the sample was reused for a study of T cells of mothers and their children.

Specimen: blood. These receptors were collected from a boy aged 5-17 years in good health.

The chain joins TRBV20-1 to TRBJ2-3, with D perhaps matching TRBD1 (6 bases). CDR3 length: 15 residues. The germline CDR1 and CDR2 sequences are DFQATT and SNEGSKA (reference sequence). Trimming stripped 6 bases from V and 0 bases from J, with 16 bases between. The CDR3 DNA reads TGCAGTGCGGTGGGGGCAGGGAGCAGCACAGATACGCAGTATTTT. Translated, it gives CSAVGAGSSTDTQYF.

The chain links TRBV6-1 to TRBJ2-2; 12 positions match TRBD1. Trimming cost V 5 bases and J 5 bases; bases outside gene matches: 12. From germline, CDR1 is MNHNS and CDR2 SASEGT. The CDR3 has 18 residues. Here the CDR3 reads CASSRLSRDRGQTGELFF. CDR3 bases: TGTGCCAGCAGTCGACTGTCCCGGGACAGGGGGCAGACCGGGGAGCTGTTTTTT.

Only a few counts were recorded for this clonotype. The chain employs TRBV7-2 and TRBJ2-7; D may be TRBD1 (6 bases). This CDR3 is built from 15 residues. The germline V gene has CDR1 SGHTA and CDR2 FQGNSA. V lost 5 bases and J 2 bases, leaving 16 bases between the germline ends. CDR3: CASSLGPGDPYEQYF. The CDR3 DNA sequence: TGTGCCAGCAGCCTAGGGCCAGGGGATCCCTACGAGCAGTACTTC.

With respect to this clonotype: A junction end diverges from the germline sequence, so it may reflect a read error. This chain connects TRBV29-1 to TRBJ2-1, with D perhaps TRBD2 (6 bases). The CDR3 has 16 residues. Looked up from germline, CDR1 is SQVTM and CDR2 is ANQGSEA. The CDR3 DNA reads as TGCAGCGCAGAGGCGACTAGGATGAGCTCCTACAAAGAGCAGTTCTTC. Encoded protein: CSAEATRMSSYKEQFF.

The V call is TRBV29-1, the J call TRBJ1-4, with a weak D call TRBD1 (5 bases). The V gene's germline CDR1 is SQVTM and CDR2 ANQGSEA. This CDR3 has 14 residues. V was shortened by 2 bases and J by 7 bases, with 14 bases between the two germline ends. CDR3 DNA: TGCAGCGTTGAACTAGCAGGGCAGGGTGAAAAACTGTTTTTT. Residues: CSVELAGQGEKLFF.